The clone carrying this T cell receptor (beta chain) was found a few times. This sample is part of a study of blood T cells in healthy people across ages. Total RNA was isolated from each sample in quantities of at least 6 micrograms. Germline CDR1 SQVTM, CDR2 ANQGSEA. The length of the CDR3 is 13 residues. With V trimmed by 4 bases and J by 6 bases, 6 bases remained unmatched. Through a sample-barcoded 5' primer and a J-beta primer mix, a second PCR was run for about 7 to 12 cycles. Samples each returned at least 2.5 million CDR3-containing paired-end reads. TCRdb reprocessed the 5' RACE reads with MiXCR, giving one entry per CDR3 protein. The sample contains about 1.8 million distinct CDR3 sequences, 40% to 55% of which appear only once.

The receptor was isolated from a woman aged 40 to 50 in good health. The material sequenced was blood. This chain joins TRBV29-1 and TRBJ2-4, with 7 bases aligning to TRBD1. CDR3 sequence (DNA): TGCAGCGTTGGGGGGACAGTGCCAAACATTCAGTACTTC. Protein: CSVGGTVPNIQYF. The entire variable domain, with the rest obtained from reference TRBV29-1 and TRBJ2-4, is as follows: SAVISQKPSRDICQRGTSLTIQCQVDSQVTMMFWYRQQPGQSLTLIATANQGSEATYESGFVIDKFPISRPNLTFSTLTVSNMSPEDSSIYLCSVGGTVPNIQYFGAGTRLSVL.